This TCR beta chain is drawn from a study of CD8+ T cells in alopecia areata. The overall study: Scoring of severity for treated patients was based on percentage of affected scalp area. Study findings and constraints: Scalp samples also yield sequences from resident alphabeta T cells of normal skin. Tofacitinib yielded significantly lower scalp clonality and fewer expanded CD8+ clones among the top 100.

Treatment indicated: oral pan-JAK inhibitor, 5-10 mg twice daily. To note about this clone: The antigen is undetermined.

Reverse transcribed after extraction, RNA yielded cDNA as the sequencing template. Data came from immunoSEQ multiplex PCR; TCRdb stores just in-frame clones and leaves some out. The sample has 150,000 to 200,000 clones; about two thirds are singletons. The sequencing here drew on CD4+ T cells sorted from blood, taken at week 4, from a patient treated with tofacitinib. This receptor was taken from a human donor with alopecia areata.

The CDR3 bases are TGTGCCAGCAGCCGCAAAGGGGGGGGCGGTAGCACAGATACGCAGTATTTT. It encodes CASSRKGGGGSTDTQYF. The chain is built from TRBV7-6 and TRBJ2-3; tentative D call: TRBD2 (7 bases). The V gene's germline CDR1 is SGHVS and CDR2 FNYEAQ. This CDR3 has 17 amino acids. Trimming removed 5 bases at V and 0 bases at J, with 18 bases between. Looking up the rest from reference TRBV7-6 and TRBJ2-3 gives the full variable domain: GAGVSQSPRYKVTKRGQDVALRCDPISGHVSLYWYRQALGQGPEFLTYFNYEAQQDKSGLPNDRFSAERPEGSISTLTIQRTEQRDSAMYRCASSRKGGGGSTDTQYFGPGTRLTVL.